These T cell receptor beta chains were read from a single sample in a study of PD-1 blockade in mismatch repair-deficient tumors. Some clones are missing from TCRdb's copy, which holds only in-frame ones; the method was immunoSEQ multiplex PCR. The sample comprises 100,000 to 150,000 clones, more than 70% of which are singletons, and about an eighth rests with the top ten. Sequencing used peripheral blood, obtained roughly 70 weeks after starting pembrolizumab. The origin of the receptors is an adult with mismatch repair-deficient cancer. Both conserved end residues are part of each CDR3. D genes are given only for firm matches.

j_gene | len | d_gene | v_gene | CDR3aa
TRBJ1-2 | 13 | - | TRBV5-5 | CASSSGLNYGYTF
TRBJ2-2 | 16 | - | TRBV9 | CASSVVQVSSTGELFF
TRBJ1-3 | 14 | - | TRBV18 | CASSPQGSGNTIYF
TRBJ1-4 | 14 | TRBD1 | TRBV27 | CASKESQGAGKLFF
TRBJ2-3 | 11 | - | TRBV10-3 | CAITEADTQYF
TRBJ2-5 | 15 | TRBD1 | TRBV7-2 | CASSLGTGYQETQYF
TRBJ2-1 | 15 | - | TRBV4-1 | CASSQGVRGDNEQFF
TRBJ2-7 | 14 | - | TRBV4-3 | CASSQSAQAYEQYF
TRBJ1-1 | 14 | - | TRBV27 | CASSLGTWGTEAFF
TRBJ2-2 | 13 | - | TRBV30 | CAWSGRVPGELFF
TRBJ2-3 | 19 | - | TRBV13 | CASSSNAGTKTSSTDTQYF
TRBJ2-1 | 14 | - | TRBV10-3 | CAISDPGSYNEQFF
TRBJ2-1 | 13 | - | TRBV30 | CAWSVNAGTEQFF
TRBJ1-1 | 16 | TRBD1 | TRBV30 | CAWNTEPTGANTEAFF
TRBJ2-1 | 16 | TRBD1 | TRBV6-4 | CASSDSGQFSYNEQFF
TRBJ1-1 | 13 | - | TRBV27 | CASSIGTVTEAFF
TRBJ1-1 | 16 | TRBD1 | TRBV11-3 | CASSSRQGVTHTEAFF
TRBJ2-7 | 15 | TRBD2 | TRBV11-2 | CASSFGLAGSYEQYF
TRBJ2-1 | 19 | TRBD2 | TRBV9 | CASSVSGIQTSVAYNEQFF
TRBJ1-2 | 15 | - | TRBV18 | CASSPPGTSRDGYTF
TRBJ1-2 | 14 | TRBD1 | TRBV5-1 | CASSFTGQRTGYTF
TRBJ2-7 | 14 | - | TRBV7-2 | CASSLADRSYEQYF
TRBJ2-7 | 14 | - | TRBV11-2 | CASSFGWGAYEQYF
TRBJ2-7 | 14 | - | TRBV5-1 | CASSLDRGSYEQYF
TRBJ2-1 | 15 | - | TRBV9 | CASSTGTPYNNEQFF
TRBJ2-2 | 14 | - | TRBV7-9 | CASSLTSATGELFF
TRBJ2-5 | 18 | TRBD1 | TRBV18 | CASSLIPPTGGFQETQYF